This T cell receptor (beta chain) stems from a study of regulatory T cells in long-lasting Graves disease. Sequencing libraries for TCR beta were prepared with iRepertoire HTBI primers and Arm-PCR of CDR3 regions. Original data processing: Samples collectively showed around 56 TRBV and approximately 13 TRBJ segments. TCRdb processed the multiplex PCR reads anew with MiXCR; each CDR3 protein has one entry. The authors' filters were not applied to this entry. Of about 660,000 distinct CDR3 sequences listed, around 30% are singletons. Regarding time point: persistent/refractory GD, antithyroid drugs over 5 years with positive TRAb. From RNA extracted from PBMCs, the TCR library was made. American Thyroid Association guidelines served as the basis for diagnosing Graves' disease. This sequence originates from a female donor with Graves disease. Sequenced material: peripheral blood mononuclear cells (PBMCs), taken when the disease was refractory, from a patient treated with antithyroid drugs.

The CDR3 DNA reads TGTGCCAGCAGGATGGGATGGGGAGACACTGAAGCTTTCTTT. Translating gives CASRMGWGDTEAFF. The rearrangement joins TRBV6-1 to TRBJ1-1; D not resolved. The CDR3 is made up of 14 amino acids. V was clipped by 6 bases and J by 3 bases, with 14 bases between them. Germline V gene data show CDR1 as MNHNS and CDR2 as SASEGT.